The 23 T cell receptor beta chains listed next were all sequenced from one sample in a study of blood T cell repertoires in COVID-19 (dated by TCRdb to 2019 to 2021). Library preparation employed the immunoSEQ multiplex PCR assay. Not all clones reach the TCRdb copy of this immuneACCESS table, which keeps in-frame sequences only. Checked studies attribute under half of the gap to unresolved V genes and leave the rest unexplained. The sample records fewer than 140,000 clones, approximately 80% of which are singletons. Of the sample, 11% to 15% falls within the top ten clones. Material: peripheral blood. These receptors originate from a woman in her sixties with acute or convalescent COVID-19.

The V gene is TRBV12-3 or TRBV12-4, the J gene TRBJ1-2, with unresolved D. CDR3 length: 13 amino acids. V was trimmed by 3 bases and J by 1 base, leaving 6 bases between them. The CDR3 here is CASSFNGNYGYTF. CDR3 in DNA: TGTGCCAGCAGTTTCAACGGTAACTATGGCTACACCTTC.

The chain is built from TRBV11-3 and TRBJ2-3; 8 positions match TRBD2. This CDR3 region has 15 residues. V lost 5 bases and J lost 1; bases outside the gene matches: 5. Germline CDR1 is SGHNT and CDR2 is YENEEA. The CDR3 DNA reads as TGTGCCAGCAGCACCGGGGGGGCCCGCACAGATACGCAGTATTTT. This codes for CASSTGGARTDTQYF.

The rearrangement links TRBV14 to TRBJ2-7, with 11 bases fitting TRBD2. Per the germline V gene, CDR1 is SGHDN and CDR2 is FVKESK. V lost 4 bases, J lost 2 bases, and 4 bases stayed unmatched. The CDR3 runs 15 residues. The CDR3 is CASSPRSGRAYEQYF. Here the CDR3 DNA reads TGTGCCAGCAGCCCTCGTAGCGGGAGGGCCTACGAGCAGTACTTC. Variable domain in full (rest from reference TRBV14 and TRBJ2-7): EAGVTQFPSHSVIEKGQTVTLRCDPISGHDNLYWYRRVMGKEIKFLLHFVKESKQDESGMPNNRFLAERTGGTYSTLKVQPAELEDSGVYFCASSPRSGRAYEQYFGPGTRLTVT.

This chain joins TRBV5-1 and TRBJ2-7, with 11 bases matching TRBD2. J was trimmed by 0 bases and V by 4 bases; bases with no gene match: 9. This CDR3 spans 17 amino acids. Germline lookup yields CDR1 SGHRS and CDR2 YFSETQ. CDR3 sequence (DNA): TGCGCCAGCAGCCTATCGTACGGGACTAGCGGCTCCTACGAGCAGTACTTC. Translation: CASSLSYGTSGSYEQYF.

This chain uses TRBV7-9 with TRBJ1-2, with unresolved D. CDR3 length equals 13 residues. V shed 2 bases and J shed 2 bases, with 6 bases lying between them. The V gene's germline CDR1 is SEHNR and CDR2 FQNEAQ (reference sequence). The CDR3 reads CASSLQINYGYTF. The CDR3 DNA sequence: TGTGCCAGCAGCTTACAGATAAACTATGGCTACACCTTC.

In its sample, this clone was seen once. The chain is built from TRBV11-2 and TRBJ2-7; D is uncertain. The CDR3 length is 11 residues. Trimming pared 5 bases from V and 6 bases from J, leaving 8 bases between. The germline gives CDR1 SGHAT, CDR2 FQNNGV. CDR3 in amino acids: CASSQRGEQYF. Written as DNA, the CDR3 is TGTGCCAGCAGCCAAAGAGGCGAGCAGTACTTC.

V and J are TRBV18 and TRBJ2-7, with 9 positions matching TRBD2. V trimming: 2 bases; J trimming: 2 bases; junction bases outside the gene matches: 4. Germline assignment: CDR1 KGHSH and CDR2 LQKENI. This CDR3 comprises 15 residues. CDR3 bases: TGTGCCAGCTCACCAGGACTAGCGTCTACCTACGAGCAGTACTTC. It codes for CASSPGLASTYEQYF.

The chain combines TRBV7-2 with TRBJ2-1; 7 bases agree with TRBD2. CDR1 and CDR2 from the germline V gene are SGHTA and FQGNSA. The CDR3 contains 17 residues. V lost 5 bases to trimming and J lost 4 bases; unmatched junction nucleotides: 14. CDR3 protein: CASSGRGRGALYNEQFF. The CDR3 DNA is TGTGCCAGCAGCGGCAGAGGGAGGGGTGCCCTTTACAATGAGCAGTTCTTC.

This chain connects TRBV5-1 to TRBJ2-2; a weak D match, TRBD2 (5 bases). Deletions cut 4 bases from V and 1 base from J, with 14 bases between. CDR3 length: 16 residues. The germline gives CDR1 SGHRS, CDR2 YFSETQ. The CDR3 DNA is TGCGCCAGCAGCCTTATAGGCCGGGGGAACACCGGGGAGCTGTTTTTT. Its protein is CASSLIGRGNTGELFF.

V usage is TRBV20-1 and J usage is TRBJ1-1, with 7 nucleotides matching TRBD1. V shed 3 bases, J shed 10 bases, and the junction held 8 bases outside the gene matches. This CDR3 contains 12 residues. Germline assignment: CDR1 DFQATT and CDR2 SNEGSKA (reference sequence). The CDR3 nucleotides are TGCAGTGCTAGTCCGGGACAGCAAGGAGCTTTCTTT. Its translation is CSASPGQQGAFF.

This chain joins TRBV2 and TRBJ2-1, with TRBD2 as a possible D gene (5 bases). Germline CDR1 is SNHLY and CDR2 is FYNNEI. V was pared by 8 bases and J by 2 bases, with 13 bases between. The CDR3 sequence is 14 residues long. CDR3 DNA: TGTGCCAGCCGGCCGACGGGGACCTACAATGAGCAGTTCTTC. Its protein is CASRPTGTYNEQFF.

This chain uses TRBV27 with TRBJ1-4; the D is unclear. The V end was cut by 7 bases, the J end by 2 bases, with 11 bases between. This CDR3 has 14 residues. Germline loops: CDR1 MNHEY, CDR2 SMNVEV (reference sequence). The CDR3 reads CASKKTPTNEKLFF. The CDR3, as DNA: TGTGCCAGCAAAAAGACACCGACTAATGAAAAACTGTTTTTT.

The chain has TRBV2 and TRBJ1-5, with 11 bases lining up with TRBD1. The CDR3 length is 15 residues. The germline CDR1 and CDR2 sequences are SNHLY and FYNNEI. V was pared by 6 bases and J by 5 bases, with 6 bases of the junction left unmatched. The CDR3 coding sequence is TGTGCCAGCAGGTCTGGACAGGGGGCTTATCAGCCCCAGCATTTT. It yields the protein CASRSGQGAYQPQHF. The whole variable domain, remainder taken from reference TRBV2 and TRBJ1-5, is EPEVTQTPSHQVTQMGQEVILRCVPISNHLYFYWYRQILGQKVEFLVSFYNNEISEKSEIFDDQFSVERPDGSNFTLKIRSTKLEDSAMYFCASRSGQGAYQPQHFGDGTRLSIL.

This sequence joins TRBV6-5 and TRBJ1-6, with TRBD1 as a possible D gene (6 bases). Per germline, CDR1 MNHEY and CDR2 SVGAGI. This CDR3 contains 15 residues. Trimming stripped 5 bases from V and 0 bases from J, with 8 bases between. The CDR3 region is CASSQGISYNSPLHF. In DNA form, the CDR3 reads TGTGCCAGCAGTCAGGGGATCTCCTATAATTCACCCCTCCACTTT.

The sample holds a few counts of this clone. CDR3 sequence: CASKQAGSGNSPLHF. DNA of the CDR3: TGTGCCAGCAAGCAAGCGGGGTCGGGCAATTCACCCCTCCACTTT. The gene calls are TRBV2 and TRBJ1-6; no clear D. CDR1 and CDR2 (germline): SNHLY, FYNNEI. The CDR3 is 15 residues long. V dropped 7 bases and J dropped 7 bases, with 17 bases sitting between them.

J is TRBJ2-7 and V is TRBV18; D is ambiguous. V was trimmed by 3 bases and J by 5 bases, leaving 5 bases between them. Germline CDR1 KGHSH, CDR2 LQKENI. The length of the CDR3 is 11 residues. The DNA of the CDR3 is TGTGCCAGCTCACCCCAGGACGAGCAGTACTTC. Its translation: CASSPQDEQYF.

This clone was recorded only once. The chain uses TRBV2 and TRBJ1-6; no definite D call. The V end was cut by 10 bases, the J end by 8 bases, with 12 bases between. The CDR3 extends over 12 amino acids. CDR1 SNHLY and CDR2 FYNNEI come from the germline V gene. The CDR3 DNA reads TGTGCCACCCGCGGGGTAGATTCACCCCTCCACTTT. Amino acid sequence: CATRGVDSPLHF. The complete variable domain, with remaining parts taken from reference TRBV2 and TRBJ1-6, reads EPEVTQTPSHQVTQMGQEVILRCVPISNHLYFYWYRQILGQKVEFLVSFYNNEISEKSEIFDDQFSVERPDGSNFTLKIRSTKLEDSAMYFCATRGVDSPLHFGNGTRLTVT.

The chain recombines TRBV6-5 with TRBJ1-1; the D gene is possibly TRBD1 (6 bases). Trimming cost V 7 bases and J 8 bases, with 20 bases left between them. The germline V gene encodes CDR1 MNHEY and CDR2 SVGAGI. CDR3 length: 14 amino acids. DNA of the CDR3: TGTGCCAGCATCGGAAAGGGGGTGGTTCGCGAAGCTTTCTTT. It specifies CASIGKGVVREAFF.

This clone was observed a handful of times. The chain couples TRBV5-4 to TRBJ2-3, with 8 bases identical to TRBD1. CDR3 length: 13 residues. V shed 0 bases and J 6 bases; nucleotides not matched to a gene: 0. Germline V CDR1 and CDR2: SGHNT, YYREEE (reference sequence). The DNA for the CDR3 is TGTGCCAGCAGCTTGGACAGGGGGGATACGCAGTATTTT. Protein: CASSLDRGDTQYF.

The chain employs TRBV11-2 and TRBJ1-3, with D unclear. V was trimmed by 0 bases and J by 4 bases, leaving 10 bases between them. The CDR3 totals 15 residues. CDR1 and CDR2 from the germline V gene are SGHAT and FQNNGV. CDR3 sequence reads: CASSLDPGEGNTIYF. Written as DNA, the CDR3 is TGTGCCAGCAGCTTAGATCCGGGTGAAGGAAACACCATATATTTT.

The V call is TRBV18, the J call TRBJ2-2, with 9 bases matching TRBD2. CDR1 and CDR2 (germline): KGHSH, LQKENI. This CDR3 is 16 amino acids long. Losses at the gene ends were 5 bases for V and 7 bases for J; bases not matched to a gene: 11. Here the CDR3 reads CASSTPASGTSGELFF. In DNA, the CDR3 is TGTGCCAGCTCAACCCCCGCTAGCGGGACTAGCGGGGAGCTGTTTTTT.

This clone came up once. The V call is TRBV6-5, the J call TRBJ2-1; TRBD2 matches 12 bases. This CDR3 has 16 amino acids. The J segment lost 8 bases and the V segment lost 3 bases, leaving 8 bases of the junction unmatched. In germline, CDR1 is MNHEY, CDR2 SVGAGI. The CDR3 nucleotides read TGTGCCAGCAGTTATATCTCTAGCGGGGGGGCCCATGAGCAGTTCTTC. It translates to CASSYISSGGAHEQFF.

This chain joins TRBV28 and TRBJ2-2; a possible D gene is TRBD1 (8 bases). The CDR3 runs to 14 residues. Looked up from germline, CDR1 is MDHEN and CDR2 is SYDVKM. CDR3 sequence reads: CTAGTGGNTGELFF. In nucleotides, the CDR3 is TGTACAGCGGGGACAGGCGGGAACACCGGGGAGCTGTTTTTT.